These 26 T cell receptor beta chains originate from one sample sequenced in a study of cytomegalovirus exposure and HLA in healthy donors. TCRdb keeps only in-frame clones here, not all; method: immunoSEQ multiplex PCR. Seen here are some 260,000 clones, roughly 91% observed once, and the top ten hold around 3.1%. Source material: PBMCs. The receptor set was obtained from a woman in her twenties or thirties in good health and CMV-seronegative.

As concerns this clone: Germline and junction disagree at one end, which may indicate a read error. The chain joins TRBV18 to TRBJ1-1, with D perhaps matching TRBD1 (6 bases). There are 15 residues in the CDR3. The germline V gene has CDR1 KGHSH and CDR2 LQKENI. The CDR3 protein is CTSSPRDIRPTEAFF. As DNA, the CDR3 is TGTACCAGCTCACCTCGGGACATTAGGCCCACTGAAGCTTTCTTT.

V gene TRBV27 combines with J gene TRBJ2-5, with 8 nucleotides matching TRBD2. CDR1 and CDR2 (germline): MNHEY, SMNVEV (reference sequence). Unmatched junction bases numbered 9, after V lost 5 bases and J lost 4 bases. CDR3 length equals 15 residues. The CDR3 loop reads CASSPLGGDGETQYF. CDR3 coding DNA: TGTGCCAGCAGTCCCCTCGGGGGGGATGGAGAGACCCAGTACTTC.

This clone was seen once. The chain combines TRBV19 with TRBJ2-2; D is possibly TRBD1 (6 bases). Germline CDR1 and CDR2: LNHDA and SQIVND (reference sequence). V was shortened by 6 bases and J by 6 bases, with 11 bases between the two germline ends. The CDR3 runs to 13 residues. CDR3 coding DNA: TGTGCCAGTAGAACTCGACAGGCCGGGGAGCTGTTTTTT. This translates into CASRTRQAGELFF.

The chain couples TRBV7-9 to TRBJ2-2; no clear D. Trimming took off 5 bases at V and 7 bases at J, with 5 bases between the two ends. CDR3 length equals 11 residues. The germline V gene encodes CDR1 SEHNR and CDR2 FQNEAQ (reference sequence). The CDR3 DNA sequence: TGTGCCAGCAGCGCGTACGGGGAGCTGTTTTTT. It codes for CASSAYGELFF.

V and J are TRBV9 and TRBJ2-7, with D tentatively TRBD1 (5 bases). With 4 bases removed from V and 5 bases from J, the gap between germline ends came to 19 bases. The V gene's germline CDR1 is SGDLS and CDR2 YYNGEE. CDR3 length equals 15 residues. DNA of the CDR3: TGTGCCAGCAGCCCCCGGGTAGGGGAATTAGACGAGCAGTACTTC. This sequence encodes CASSPRVGELDEQYF.

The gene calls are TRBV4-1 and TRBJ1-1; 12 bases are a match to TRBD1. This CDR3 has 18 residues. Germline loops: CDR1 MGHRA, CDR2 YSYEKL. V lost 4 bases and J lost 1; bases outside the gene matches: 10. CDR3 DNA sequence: TGCGCCAGCAGCCCCCCGGGGACAGGGGGCCATCCGAACACTGAAGCTTTCTTT. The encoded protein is CASSPPGTGGHPNTEAFF.

The CDR3, as DNA: TGCGCCAGCAGCAACACCTATGAAGCTTTCTTT. As protein: CASSNTYEAFF. The chain is built from TRBV4-1 and TRBJ1-1; D unresolved. CDR1 and CDR2 (germline): MGHRA, YSYEKL. The CDR3 loop spans 11 amino acids. V was clipped by 5 bases and J by 7 bases, with 8 bases between them.

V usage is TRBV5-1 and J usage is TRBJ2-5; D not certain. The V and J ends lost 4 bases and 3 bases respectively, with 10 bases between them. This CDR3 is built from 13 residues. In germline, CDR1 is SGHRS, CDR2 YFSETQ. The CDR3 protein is CASSPSGEETQYF. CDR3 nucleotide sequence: TGCGCCAGCAGCCCTTCAGGTGAAGAGACCCAGTACTTC.

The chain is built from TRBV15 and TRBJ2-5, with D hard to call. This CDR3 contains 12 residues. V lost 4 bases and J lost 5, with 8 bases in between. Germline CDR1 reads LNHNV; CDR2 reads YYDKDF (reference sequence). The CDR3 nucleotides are TGTGCCACCAGCACCCTCGGGGAGACCCAGTACTTC. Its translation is CATSTLGETQYF.

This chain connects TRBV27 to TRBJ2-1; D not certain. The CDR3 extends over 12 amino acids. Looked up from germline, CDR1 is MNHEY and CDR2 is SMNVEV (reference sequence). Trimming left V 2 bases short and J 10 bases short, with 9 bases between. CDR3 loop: CASSLIGREQFF. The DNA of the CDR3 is TGTGCCAGCAGTTTAATCGGTCGGGAGCAGTTCTTC.

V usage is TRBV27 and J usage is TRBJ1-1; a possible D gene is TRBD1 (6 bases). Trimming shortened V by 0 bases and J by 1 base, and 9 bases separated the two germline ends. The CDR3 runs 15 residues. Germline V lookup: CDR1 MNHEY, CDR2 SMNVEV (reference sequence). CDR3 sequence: CASSLSGHPNTEAFF. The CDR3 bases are TGTGCCAGCAGTTTATCGGGACACCCGAACACTGAAGCTTTCTTT.

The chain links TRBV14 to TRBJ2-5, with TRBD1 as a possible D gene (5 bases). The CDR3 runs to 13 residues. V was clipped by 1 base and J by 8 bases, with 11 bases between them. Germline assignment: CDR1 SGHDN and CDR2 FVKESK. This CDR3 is CASSQAPGFTQYF. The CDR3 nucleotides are TGTGCCAGCAGCCAAGCTCCAGGGTTCACCCAGTACTTC.

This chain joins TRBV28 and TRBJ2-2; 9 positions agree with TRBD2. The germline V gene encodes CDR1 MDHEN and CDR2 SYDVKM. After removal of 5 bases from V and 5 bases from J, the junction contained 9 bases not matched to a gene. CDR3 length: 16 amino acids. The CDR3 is CASSGQLAGATGELFF. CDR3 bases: TGTGCCAGCAGTGGACAACTAGCGGGCGCAACCGGGGAGCTGTTTTTT.

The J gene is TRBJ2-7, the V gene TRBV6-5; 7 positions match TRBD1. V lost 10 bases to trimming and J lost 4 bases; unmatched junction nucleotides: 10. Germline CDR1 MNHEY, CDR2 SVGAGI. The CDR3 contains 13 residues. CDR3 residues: CATSPGQSYEQYF. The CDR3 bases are TGTGCCACCTCTCCGGGACAGTCATACGAGCAGTACTTC.

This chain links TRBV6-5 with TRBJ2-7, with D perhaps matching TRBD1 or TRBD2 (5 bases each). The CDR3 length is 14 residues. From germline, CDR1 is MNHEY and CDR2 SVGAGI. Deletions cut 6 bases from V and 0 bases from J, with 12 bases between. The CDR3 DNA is TGTGCCAGCAGCCGTACGAGGGGCTCCTACGAGCAGTACTTC. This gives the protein CASSRTRGSYEQYF.

The CDR3 region is CASSPGNTEAFF. CDR3 bases: TGCGCCAGCAGCCCGGGGAACACTGAAGCTTTCTTT. V is TRBV4-1 and J is TRBJ1-1, with D uncertain. V dropped 4 bases and J dropped 1 base, with 4 bases sitting between them. The CDR3 totals 12 residues. CDR1 MGHRA and CDR2 YSYEKL come from the germline V gene.

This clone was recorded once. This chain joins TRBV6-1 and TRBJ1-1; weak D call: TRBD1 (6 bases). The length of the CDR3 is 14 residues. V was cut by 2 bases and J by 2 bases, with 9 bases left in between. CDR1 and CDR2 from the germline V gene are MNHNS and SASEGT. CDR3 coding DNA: TGTGCCAGCAGTGAAATCAGGGGAAACACTGAAGCTTTCTTT. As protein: CASSEIRGNTEAFF.

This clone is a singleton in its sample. As DNA, the CDR3 is TGTGCCACCTCAAGCGGACTAGCGGGAGGCTATAAGCAGTATTTT. It yields the protein CATSSGLAGGYKQYF. The V call is TRBV6-5, the J call TRBJ2-3; 14 bases are shared with TRBD2. The V and J ends lost 10 bases and 11 bases, in that order; junction bases with no gene match: 14. CDR3 length equals 15 residues. CDR1 is MNHEY and CDR2 is SVGAGI in the germline V gene.

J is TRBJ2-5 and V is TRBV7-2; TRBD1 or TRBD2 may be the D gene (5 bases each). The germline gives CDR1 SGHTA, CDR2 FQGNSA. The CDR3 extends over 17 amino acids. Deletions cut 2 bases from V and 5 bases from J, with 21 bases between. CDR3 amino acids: CASSLNSRGDWAETQYF. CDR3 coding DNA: TGTGCCAGCAGCTTAAATTCTCGGGGCGATTGGGCGGAGACCCAGTACTTC.

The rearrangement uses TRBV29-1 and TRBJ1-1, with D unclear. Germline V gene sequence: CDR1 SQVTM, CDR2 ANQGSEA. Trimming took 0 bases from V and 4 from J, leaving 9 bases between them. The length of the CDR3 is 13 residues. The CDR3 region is CSVEDPASTEAFF. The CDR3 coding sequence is TGCAGCGTTGAAGATCCCGCGTCCACTGAAGCTTTCTTT.

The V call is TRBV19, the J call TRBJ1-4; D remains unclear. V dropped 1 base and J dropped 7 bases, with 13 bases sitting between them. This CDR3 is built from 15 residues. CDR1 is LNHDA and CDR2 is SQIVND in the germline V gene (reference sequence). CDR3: CASSIAVRFSEKLFF. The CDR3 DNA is TGTGCCAGTAGTATAGCGGTCAGGTTTAGTGAAAAACTGTTTTTT.

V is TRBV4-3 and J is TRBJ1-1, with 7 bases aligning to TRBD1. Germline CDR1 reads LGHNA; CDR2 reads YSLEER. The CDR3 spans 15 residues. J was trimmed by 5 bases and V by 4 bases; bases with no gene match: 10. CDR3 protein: CASSLNNRGSTEAFF. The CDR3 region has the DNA TGCGCCAGCAGCCTCAATAACAGGGGATCTACTGAAGCTTTCTTT.

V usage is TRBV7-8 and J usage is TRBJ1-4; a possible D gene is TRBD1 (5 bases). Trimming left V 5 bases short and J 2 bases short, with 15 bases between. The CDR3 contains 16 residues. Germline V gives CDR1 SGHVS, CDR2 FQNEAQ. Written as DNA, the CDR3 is TGTGCCAGCAGCCCGGTCAGGGTGGCGACTAATGAAAAACTGTTTTTT. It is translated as CASSPVRVATNEKLFF.

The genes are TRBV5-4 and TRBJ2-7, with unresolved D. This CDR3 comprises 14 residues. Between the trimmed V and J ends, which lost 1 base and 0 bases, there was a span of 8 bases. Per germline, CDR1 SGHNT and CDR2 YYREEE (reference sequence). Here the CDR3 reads CASSLLGSSYEQYF. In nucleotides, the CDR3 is TGTGCCAGCAGCTTGCTGGGGTCCTCCTACGAGCAGTACTTC.

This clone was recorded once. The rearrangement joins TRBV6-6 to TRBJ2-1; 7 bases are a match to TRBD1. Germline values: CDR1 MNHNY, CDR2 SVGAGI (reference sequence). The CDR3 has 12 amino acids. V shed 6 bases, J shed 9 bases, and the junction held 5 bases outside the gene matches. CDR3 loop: CASRPTGVEQFF. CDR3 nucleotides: TGTGCCAGCAGGCCCACAGGGGTTGAGCAGTTCTTC.

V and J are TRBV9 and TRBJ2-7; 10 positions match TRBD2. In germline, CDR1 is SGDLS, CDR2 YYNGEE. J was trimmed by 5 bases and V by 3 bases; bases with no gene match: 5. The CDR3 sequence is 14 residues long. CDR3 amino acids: CASSGSGRAHEQYF. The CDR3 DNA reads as TGTGCCAGCAGCGGAAGCGGGAGGGCCCACGAGCAGTACTTC.